Below, 18 T cell receptor beta chains from the same sample are listed, as sequenced in a study of T cell changes during pregnancy in multiple sclerosis. Only in-frame clones appear in the TCRdb table, and some are missing; sequencing was by immunoSEQ multiplex PCR. The sample comprises about 38,000 clones, 88% of which are singletons, and 6% to 7.5% rests with the top ten. This specimen was CD8+ T cells from peripheral blood mononuclear cells, taken in the third trimester of pregnancy. The receptors were sampled from a female donor with multiple sclerosis, enrolled in a pregnancy study.

The gene calls are TRBV10-3 and TRBJ2-6; 11 nucleotides agree with TRBD1. CDR3 size: 21 residues. Germline-derived CDR1 and CDR2 are ENHRY and SYGVKD. After removal of 8 bases from V and 0 bases from J, the junction contained 18 bases not matched to a gene. CDR3 region: CAIRPILGTGGPTSGANVLTF. The CDR3 coding sequence is TGTGCCATCCGCCCTATTCTTGGGACAGGGGGTCCCACCTCTGGGGCCAACGTCCTGACTTTC.

This chain's CDR3 is CSVGGGYEQYF. The DNA of the CDR3 is TGCAGTGTTGGCGGGGGATACGAGCAGTACTTC. The chain employs TRBV20-1 and TRBJ2-7, with 7 bases lining up with TRBD2. CDR3 length: 11 amino acids. V dropped 7 bases and J dropped 4; count of bases not matched to a gene: 4. Germline V gives CDR1 DFQATT, CDR2 SNEGSKA (reference sequence).

V and J are TRBV25-1 and TRBJ2-7; 11 positions match TRBD2. Per germline, CDR1 MGHDK and CDR2 SYGVNS. There are 15 residues in the CDR3. J was trimmed by 3 bases and V by 5 bases; bases with no gene match: 6. DNA of the CDR3: TGTGCCAGCAGTTCTCTAGCGGGAGGAATCTACGAGCAGTACTTC. Translation: CASSSLAGGIYEQYF.

This chain uses TRBV4-1 with TRBJ2-7; 8 bases match TRBD2. V was pared by 1 base and J by 2 bases, with 10 bases of the junction left unmatched. CDR1 is MGHRA, CDR2 YSYEKL, per germline. The CDR3 has 17 residues. The CDR3 DNA sequence: TGCGCCAGCAGCCAAGGAGATGGCGGGGGGTCCCCCTACGAGCAGTACTTC. Its protein is CASSQGDGGGSPYEQYF.

The rearrangement links TRBV19 to TRBJ1-5, with 12 bases matching TRBD1. V shed 5 bases and J 5 bases; nucleotides not matched to a gene: 4. Per germline, CDR1 LNHDA and CDR2 SQIVND (reference sequence). The CDR3 sequence is 15 residues long. This CDR3 is CASSPGQGAYQPQHF. CDR3 bases: TGTGCCAGTAGTCCGGGACAGGGGGCTTATCAGCCCCAGCATTTT.

V is TRBV10-1 and J is TRBJ2-7; maybe TRBD1 (6 bases). Germline assignment: CDR1 WNHNN and CDR2 SYGVQD (reference sequence). The CDR3 spans 14 residues. Trimming removed 7 bases from V and 0 bases from J, with 13 bases in between. The CDR3 reads CASKSGTSSYEQYF. In DNA form, the CDR3 reads TGCGCCAGCAAATCCGGGACAAGCTCCTACGAGCAGTACTTC.

The count of this clone is one. This chain connects TRBV5-1 to TRBJ2-1; 8 bases map to TRBD1. CDR3 size: 15 residues. In germline, CDR1 is SGHRS, CDR2 YFSETQ. J gave up 5 bases and V 1 base, and 5 bases lay outside the gene matches. CDR3 sequence: CASSLRQGRDNEQFF. In DNA form, the CDR3 reads TGCGCCAGCAGCTTGAGACAGGGGCGAGACAATGAGCAGTTCTTC. The variable domain in full, completed from reference TRBV5-1 and TRBJ2-1, reads KAGVTQTPRYLIKTRGQQVTLSCSPISGHRSVSWYQQTPGQGLQFLFEYFSETQRNKGNFPGRFSGRQFSNSRSEMNVSTLELGDSALYLCASSLRQGRDNEQFFGPGTRLTVL.

The J gene is TRBJ2-6, the V gene TRBV6-1, with 8 bases lining up with TRBD1. Germline V gene lookup returns CDR1 MNHNS and CDR2 SASEGT. CDR3 length equals 17 residues. Unmatched junction bases numbered 8, after V lost 3 bases and J lost 4 bases. DNA for the CDR3: TGTGCCAGCAGTGAGACAGGGGTCCTTCCGGGGGCCAACGTCCTGACTTTC. Amino acid sequence: CASSETGVLPGANVLTF.

This chain connects TRBV4-1 to TRBJ2-2; possibly TRBD1 for D (6 bases). Germline V CDR1 and CDR2: MGHRA, YSYEKL. The CDR3 length is 18 residues. V was cut by 0 bases and J by 1 base, with 15 bases left in between. As DNA, the CDR3 is TGCGCCAGCAGCCAAGATACCTACCGGACAGAGAACACCGGGGAGCTGTTTTTT. Translating gives CASSQDTYRTENTGELFF.

This chain uses TRBV21-1 with TRBJ2-7; TRBD1 reflects the table's D call only, with no check against the DNA. TRBV21-1 is marked as a pseudogene. The length of the CDR3 is 13 residues. CDR3 sequence (DNA): TGTGCCAGCAGCGGGGACAGGGGCGCCGAGCAGTACTTC. This encodes CASSGDRGAEQYF.

CDR3 sequence (DNA): TGTGCCAGCAACCCCCGGGAAGCGAGGGTCAATGAGCAGTTCTTC. Encoded protein: CASNPREARVNEQFF. This chain connects TRBV27 to TRBJ2-1; TRBD2 might be the D (5 bases). Trimming removed 7 bases from V and 6 bases from J, with 19 bases in between. This CDR3 region has 15 residues. Per germline, CDR1 MNHEY and CDR2 SMNVEV (reference sequence).

The chain recombines TRBV7-9 with TRBJ1-5; D gene uncertain. Trimming stripped 0 bases from V and 6 bases from J, with 3 bases between. CDR1 and CDR2 (germline): SEHNR, FQNEAQ (reference sequence). The CDR3 is made up of 12 amino acids. In DNA form, the CDR3 reads TGTGCCAGCAGCTTAGCGGCTCAGCCCCAGCATTTT. Translated: CASSLAAQPQHF.

The CDR3 DNA reads as TGTGCCAGCAGTGAAGGGACAGGGGCAGATACGCAGTATTTT. It is translated as CASSEGTGADTQYF. This rearrangement joins TRBV6-5 to TRBJ2-3, with 10 bases that match TRBD1. The V and J ends lost 5 bases and 4 bases, in that order; junction bases with no gene match: 3. CDR1 is MNHEY, CDR2 SVGAGI, per germline. This CDR3 has 14 residues.

The chain is built from TRBV4-3 and TRBJ1-1; D remains ambiguous. Germline V lookup: CDR1 LGHNA, CDR2 YSLEER. This CDR3 is built from 16 residues. V lost 0 bases to trimming and J lost 1 base, with 12 bases between them. The CDR3 DNA reads as TGCGCCAGCAGCCAAGATAGAACCACCGGGAACACTGAAGCTTTCTTT. Translation: CASSQDRTTGNTEAFF.

The rearrangement uses TRBV5-4 and TRBJ2-3, with 10 bases lining up with TRBD2. CDR3 length: 15 amino acids. CDR1 is SGHNT and CDR2 is YYREEE in the germline V gene (reference sequence). After removal of 2 bases from V and 4 bases from J, the junction contained 4 bases not matched to a gene. CDR3 protein: CASSFRAGGPDTQYF. The CDR3 DNA reads as TGTGCCAGCAGCTTCCGAGCGGGGGGGCCAGATACGCAGTATTTT.

This chain joins TRBV5-6 and TRBJ2-3; 8 positions agree with TRBD2. This CDR3 has 17 residues. V trimming: 0 bases; J trimming: 4 bases; junction bases outside the gene matches: 10. Germline CDR1 is SGHDT and CDR2 is YYEEEE. CDR3 amino acids: CASSLVGRGGAPDTQYF. The CDR3 DNA reads as TGTGCCAGCAGCTTGGTAGGACGGGGGGGCGCCCCAGATACGCAGTATTTT.

This clone was seen more than once but under ten times. The chain links TRBV27 to TRBJ2-1; D perhaps matches TRBD2 (7 bases). The germline gives CDR1 MNHEY, CDR2 SMNVEV (reference sequence). V lost 8 bases to trimming and J lost 6 bases, with 20 bases between them. The CDR3 is made up of 15 amino acids. The CDR3 region is CASGDGAGAPNEQFF. The CDR3 nucleotides are TGTGCCAGCGGGGATGGGGCGGGGGCCCCCAATGAGCAGTTCTTC.

The V gene is TRBV19, the J gene TRBJ1-1; D gene ambiguous. Per the germline V gene, CDR1 is LNHDA and CDR2 is SQIVND (reference sequence). This CDR3 region has 16 residues. Deletions cut 4 bases from V and 0 bases from J, with 15 bases between. CDR3 in amino acids: CASSTFRLVMNTEAFF. In DNA form, the CDR3 reads TGTGCCAGTAGTACCTTCCGGTTAGTCATGAACACTGAAGCTTTCTTT.